This T cell receptor (beta chain) was obtained from a study of T cell changes during pregnancy in multiple sclerosis. TCRdb's table, derived via immunoSEQ multiplex PCR, lists solely in-frame clones and lacks some. The sample includes approximately 63,000 clones, 91% of them seen just once. CDR1 is SGDLS, CDR2 YYNGEE, per germline. The CDR3 is made up of 14 amino acids. With 1 base removed from V and 0 bases from J, the gap between germline ends came to 7 bases. This clone was observed a handful of times. Sample: peripheral blood, taken in the third trimester of pregnancy. The sequence came from a female donor in good health, enrolled as a control in a pregnancy study. The gene calls are TRBV9 and TRBJ1-1; D is undetermined. The CDR3 coding sequence is TGTGCCAGCAGCGTAAGCAGCGTGAACACTGAAGCTTTCTTT. Encoded protein: CASSVSSVNTEAFF. Filled out from reference TRBV9 and TRBJ1-1, the complete variable domain reads DSGVTQTPKHLITATGQRVTLRCSPRSGDLSVYWYQQSLDQGLQFLIQYYNGEERAKGNILERFSAQQFPDLHSELNLSSLELGDSALYFCASSVSSVNTEAFFGQGTRLTVV.